This T cell receptor (beta chain) was documented in a study of shared clonotypes between healthy human individuals. Study background: The donors, a couple of women and three men, were aged 18 to 49.

Every contributor of samples was a Caucasian grown-up residing in Nashville, Tennessee. The ends were cut back, 1 base at V and 10 bases at J, with 14 bases in the middle. CDR3 size: 14 residues. Germline V gene sequence: CDR1 SEHNR, CDR2 FQNEAQ (reference sequence). Investigators spread the genomic DNA of each subset evenly over several immunoSEQ plates. Some clones are missing from TCRdb's copy, which holds only in-frame ones; the method was immunoSEQ multiplex PCR. The table lists 450,000 to 550,000 clones, about four fifths of them singletons. The sequence came from a woman aged 40 to 55 in good health. Some clones in this sample may be carry-over from other donors' samples. This rearrangement joins TRBV7-9 to TRBJ2-1; D gene ambiguous. The specimen sequenced was PBMCs. CDR3 in amino acids: CASSLGDAALEQFF. The CDR3 nucleotides read TGTGCCAGCAGCTTAGGTGATGCCGCGTTAGAGCAGTTCTTC.